The 24 T cell receptor beta chains below all came from one sample that was sequenced in a study of monozygotic twins with inflammatory bowel disease. TCRdb processed the 5' RACE reads again and assigns one entry to each CDR3 protein, with no DNA. The sample data list about 110,000 distinct CDR3 sequences. The sample consisted of blood. Receptors were obtained from a human donor with ulcerative colitis or Crohn's disease, or a healthy co-twin of an affected twin (not recorded which).

V and J are TRBV5-1 and TRBJ1-4; the D gene TCRdb calls, TRBD1, cannot be checked with no DNA. The CDR3 contains 15 residues. The germline gives CDR1 SGHRS, CDR2 YFSETQ. CDR3 sequence reads: CASSGQGASNEKLFF. The variable domain in full, completed from reference TRBV5-1 and TRBJ1-4, reads KAGVTQTPRYLIKTRGQQVTLSCSPISGHRSVSWYQQTPGQGLQFLFEYFSETQRNKGNFPGRFSGRQFSNSRSEMNVSTLELGDSALYLCASSGQGASNEKLFFGSGTQLSVL.

The chain carries TRBV28 and TRBJ1-1. This CDR3 has 17 amino acids. Germline V lookup: CDR1 MDHEN, CDR2 SYDVKM. The CDR3 sequence: CASSLRSGAGGGTEAFF. Full variable domain (remainder filled in from reference TRBV28 and TRBJ1-1): DVKVTQSSRYLVKRTGEKVFLECVQDMDHENMFWYRQDPGLGLRLIYFSYDVKMKEKGDIPEGYSVSREKKERFSLILESASTNQTSMYLCASSLRSGAGGGTEAFFGQGTRLTVV.

The chain employs TRBV7-2 and TRBJ2-1. The CDR3 is 11 residues long. CDR1 and CDR2 from the germline V gene are SGHTA and FQGNSA. The CDR3 is CASSSVYEQFF.

The chain links TRBV25-1 to TRBJ1-1; lacking DNA, the TRBD1 call made by TCRdb goes unchecked. The CDR3 spans 15 residues. Germline-derived CDR1 and CDR2 are MGHDK and SYGVNS. The CDR3: CASMRDRGANTEAFF.

This clonotype is labeled medium-sized (0.01 to 0.1%) based on frequency. The rearrangement joins TRBV11-2 to TRBJ2-3. This CDR3 has 12 residues. Germline CDR1 reads SGHAT; CDR2 reads FQNNGV. This CDR3 is CASSFEPDTQYF.

This chain connects TRBV4-1 to TRBJ1-5. This CDR3 has 14 amino acids. Germline V lookup: CDR1 MGHRA, CDR2 YSYEKL. CDR3 in amino acids: CASSQEIRNQPQHF.

The rearrangement uses TRBV12-3 or TRBV12-4 and TRBJ2-4; TCRdb reports TRBD2, a call that lacks DNA to check it against. CDR3 size: 16 residues. CDR3 in amino acids: CASSLGQSLSKNIQYF.

The chain couples TRBV27 to TRBJ2-7; TCRdb lists TRBD1, though no DNA is available to test this call. The germline gives CDR1 MNHEY, CDR2 SMNVEV (reference sequence). The length of the CDR3 is 11 residues. The CDR3 reads CASSRRDISYF.

The chain carries TRBV12-3 or TRBV12-4 and TRBJ1-1; TCRdb proposes TRBD1, but this gene call is untestable without DNA. The CDR3 is 14 residues long. CDR3 residues: CASSLPGQNTEAFF.

This chain connects TRBV10-3 to TRBJ2-5; TCRdb returns TRBD2, unconfirmable since there is no DNA. Germline V gene sequence: CDR1 ENHRY, CDR2 SYGVKD. The CDR3 consists of 14 residues. The chain's CDR3 is CAISHLADQETQYF.

The chain combines TRBV7-7 with TRBJ2-7. The CDR3 contains 13 residues. Germline CDR1 SSHAT, CDR2 FNYEAQ (reference sequence). CDR3 loop: CASSLGADYEQYF.

This chain joins TRBV9 and TRBJ2-7. The CDR3 spans 15 residues. The germline CDR1 and CDR2 sequences are SGDLS and YYNGEE. CDR3: CASSVGAETPYEQYF.

The rearrangement joins TRBV19 to TRBJ2-3; without DNA, the TCRdb call of TRBD2 cannot be checked. Germline CDR1 reads LNHDA; CDR2 reads SQIVND (reference sequence). The CDR3 sequence is 15 residues long. Here the CDR3 reads CASSYTGGAGFTQYF. The full variable domain, in which reference TRBV19 and TRBJ2-3 provide the parts outside the CDR3, is DGGITQSPKYLFRKEGQNVTLSCEQNLNHDAMYWYRQDPGQGLRLIYYSQIVNDFQKGDIAEGYSVSREKKESFPLTVTSAQKNPTAFYLCASSYTGGAGFTQYFGPGTRLTVL.

This rearrangement joins TRBV3-1 to TRBJ1-1; TCRdb returns TRBD1, unconfirmable since there is no DNA. Germline V gene data show CDR1 as LGHDT and CDR2 as YNNKEL (reference sequence). The CDR3 runs 14 residues. The CDR3 sequence is CASTQQGASPEAFF.

V is TRBV7-8 and J is TRBJ2-1; as DNA is missing, the TRBD2 call by TCRdb cannot be tested. This CDR3 is 17 amino acids long. CDR1 and CDR2 (germline): SGHVS, FQNEAQ. Here the CDR3 reads CASSFGTSGGVYNEQFF.

The chain couples TRBV28 to TRBJ1-1. Germline-derived CDR1 and CDR2 are MDHEN and SYDVKM. The CDR3 is made up of 14 amino acids. The CDR3: CASARISGNTEAFF.

The chain carries TRBV18 and TRBJ1-2; TCRdb indicates TRBD1, and absent DNA this call remains unverified. This CDR3 region has 13 residues. CDR1 is KGHSH and CDR2 is LQKENI in the germline V gene. The CDR3 loop is CASSTGTDYGYTF. Drawing the rest from reference TRBV18 and TRBJ1-2, the complete variable domain is NAGVMQNPRHLVRRRGQEARLRCSPMKGHSHVYWYRQLPEEGLKFMVYLQKENIIDESGMPKERFSAEFPKEGPSILRIQQVVRGDSAAYFCASSTGTDYGYTFGSGTRLTVV.

J is TRBJ2-1 and V is TRBV7-3. CDR3 length: 15 amino acids. Germline loops: CDR1 SGHTA, CDR2 FQGTGA. Here the CDR3 reads CASSLLGGDYNEQFF.

The J gene is TRBJ1-4, the V gene TRBV7-7. Germline V lookup: CDR1 SSHAT, CDR2 FNYEAQ (reference sequence). The CDR3 extends over 15 amino acids. The CDR3 reads CASSLALGSNEKLFF.

The chain carries TRBV29-1 and TRBJ1-2; TCRdb lists TRBD1, though no DNA is available to test this call. The CDR3 is 11 amino acids. The germline V gene encodes CDR1 SQVTM and CDR2 ANQGSEA. The CDR3 region is CSVTGQDGYTF.

The rearrangement joins TRBV4-2 to TRBJ1-3. Germline V lookup: CDR1 LGHNA, CDR2 YNFKEQ. The CDR3 contains 16 residues. The CDR3 loop is CASSPYRFDSGNTIYF.

This chain connects TRBV3-1 to TRBJ2-1; TCRdb picks TRBD1, but there is no DNA to check that call. The germline V gene encodes CDR1 LGHDT and CDR2 YNNKEL (reference sequence). The CDR3 loop spans 16 amino acids. CDR3 in amino acids: CASSQGEGGSYNEQFF.

V gene TRBV7-6 combines with J gene TRBJ2-5. Germline V gene sequence: CDR1 SGHVS, CDR2 FNYEAQ. There are 11 residues in the CDR3. CDR3 amino acids: CASSSGKTQYF.

The chain recombines TRBV27 with TRBJ2-7. Germline CDR1 MNHEY, CDR2 SMNVEV (reference sequence). CDR3 length: 14 amino acids. The CDR3 loop is CASSKTGNPYEQYF.